The rows below give T cell receptor beta chains drawn from one sample of a study of blood T cell repertoires in COVID-19. This table comes from immunoSEQ multiplex PCR, and its TCRdb copy is limited to in-frame clones, with some not included. The sample records approximately 170,000 clones, 70% to 90% being singletons. Sequencing was performed on peripheral blood. These receptors all come from a woman older than 75 in a cohort sampled during active or convalescent COVID-19. CDR3s include the opening cysteine and the closing phenylalanine or tryptophan. Fields, in order: D gene, V gene, clone size, J gene, CDR3 DNA, CDR3 protein. A D gene is named only where the DNA matches it firmly. A clone size is listed for some rows: how often the clone was seen (once, few, many), or a class if it is expanded.

.	TRBV19	.	TRBJ1-5	TGTGCCAGTAGTATATTCAGGGACTCTGTGAGGCCCCAGCATTTT	CASSIFRDSVRPQHF
TRBD1	TRBV19	.	TRBJ1-5	TGTGCCAGTAGTGCTTCGGCAACAGGGGGCAATCAGCCCCAGCATTTT	CASSASATGGNQPQHF
TRBD2	TRBV3-1/TRBV3-2	once	TRBJ2-1	TGTGCCAGCAGCCTGTTAGCGGGAGGGCCGGGCGATGAGCAGTTCTTC	CASSLLAGGPGDEQFF
.	TRBV25-1	.	TRBJ1-3	TGTGCCAGCAGTGAATCGGGGTCGTGGGGAAACACCATATATTTT	CASSESGSWGNTIYF
TRBD2	TRBV5-1	.	TRBJ2-5	TGCGCCAGCAGCTTGGCACCGGGACTAAAACAAGAGACCCAGTACTTC	CASSLAPGLKQETQYF
TRBD2	TRBV5-6	once	TRBJ2-1	TGTGCCAGCAGCCAACTCGAACTAGCGGGAGTTTGGAACAATGAGCAGTTCTTC	CASSQLELAGVWNNEQFF
TRBD2	TRBV2	once	TRBJ2-3	TGTGCCAGCAGAGGGACTAGCGGGGGGTTAGATACGCAGTATTTT	CASRGTSGGLDTQYF
TRBD1	TRBV5-1	.	TRBJ2-3	TGCGCCAGCAGCCCGGGACAGGTCTCCGATACGCAGTATTTT	CASSPGQVSDTQYF
.	TRBV11-3	.	TRBJ2-1	TGTGCCAGCAGCCCCGAGGGCTATGAGCAGTTCTTC	CASSPEGYEQFF
TRBD1	TRBV11-2	.	TRBJ1-1	TGTGCCAGCAGCCCCTACCGGGACAGGTACACTGAAGCTTTCTTT	CASSPYRDRYTEAFF
.	TRBV10-3	.	TRBJ2-5	TGTGCCATCAGTGATGGGAGGTCCCAAGAGACCCAGTACTTC	CAISDGRSQETQYF
.	TRBV30	.	TRBJ1-2	TGTGCCTGGAGCCAGGCGGGGAAGGCCTATGGCTACACCTTC	CAWSQAGKAYGYTF
.	TRBV5-1	.	TRBJ1-1	TGCGCCAGCAGCTTGACACCCCCGAACACTGAAGCTTTCTTT	CASSLTPPNTEAFF
.	TRBV5-6	.	TRBJ2-2	TGTGCCAGCAGCTTGTCGGGATACACCGGGGAGCTGTTTTTT	CASSLSGYTGELFF
TRBD2	TRBV19	.	TRBJ2-5	TGTGCCAGTAGTTCCCGACTAGCGGGGGAGACCCAGTACTTC	CASSSRLAGETQYF
.	TRBV5-5	.	TRBJ1-5	TGTGCCAGCAGTCCTCAGGGGAATCAGCCCCAGCATTTT	CASSPQGNQPQHF
.	TRBV28	.	TRBJ2-1	TGTGCCAGCAGTTCCCAGGGAAAAAGGGAGTTCTTC	CASSSQGKREFF
.	TRBV7-2	.	TRBJ2-7	TGTGCCAGCAGGACTGCGAGCTCCTACGAGCAGTACTTC	CASRTASSYEQYF
TRBD1	TRBV6-5	.	TRBJ1-2	TGTGCCACCGGGCGCCTTGGGACAGGCGGGGGCTACACCTTC	CATGRLGTGGGYTF
TRBD1	TRBV5-6	.	TRBJ2-3	TGTGCCAGCAGCTCGGGACAGGGGCCAGATACGCAGTATTTT	CASSSGQGPDTQYF
TRBD2	TRBV11-2	.	TRBJ2-1	TGTGCCAGCAGCCCGATAGCGGGGGGCGTATACAATGAGCAGTTCTTC	CASSPIAGGVYNEQFF
.	TRBV25-1	.	TRBJ1-5	TGTGCCAGCCAAGAGGGATTCGGACAGCCCCAGCATTTT	CASQEGFGQPQHF
.	TRBV27	.	TRBJ1-6	TGTGCCAGCAGTCAAAAGGGGACATGGAATTCACCCCTCCACTTT	CASSQKGTWNSPLHF
.	TRBV11-3	.	TRBJ1-3	TGTGCCAGCAGCCCAGCCGGAGGGAGCTCTGGAAACACCATATATTTT	CASSPAGGSSGNTIYF
.	TRBV6-4	.	TRBJ1-2	TGTGCCAGCAGTGACTTCGGTAACAGTTTCACCTTC	CASSDFGNSFTF
TRBD2	TRBV7-2	.	TRBJ2-5	TGTGCCAGCAGTAGGGGACTAGCGGGGATCCAAGAGACCCAGTACTTC	CASSRGLAGIQETQYF
.	TRBV30	few	TRBJ1-6	TGTGCCTGGGCTACGGGGGGAGCTTCACCCCTCCACTTT	CAWATGGASPLHF
TRBD1	TRBV9	once	TRBJ2-7	TGTGCCAGCAGCGTAGATGGACAGGGCCCCTACGAGCAGTACTTC	CASSVDGQGPYEQYF
.	TRBV7-9	.	TRBJ1-6	TGTGCCAGCAGTATATCACGGCCCCTCCACTTT	CASSISRPLHF
.	TRBV7-9	once	TRBJ2-2	TGTGCCAGCAGCTTGGGCAGTTACACCGGGGAGCTGTTTTTT	CASSLGSYTGELFF
.	TRBV28	.	TRBJ1-2	TGTGCCAGCAGACTTAATGGCTACACCTTC	CASRLNGYTF
TRBD2	TRBV7-6	.	TRBJ2-3	TGTGCCAGCAGCGTCGGGGGGGGAAACACAGATACGCAGTATTTT	CASSVGGGNTDTQYF
.	TRBV7-2	.	TRBJ2-7	TGTGCCAGCAGCTCGTACAGGGTTATCTTGGGCGAGCAGTACTTC	CASSSYRVILGEQYF
TRBD2	TRBV5-1	.	TRBJ2-1	TGCGCCAGCAGCTTGGCGGGACTAGCGGGAGTTGAGCAGTTCTTC	CASSLAGLAGVEQFF
TRBD1	TRBV6-1	.	TRBJ2-5	TGTGCCAGCAGTGAAGATGGGACAGGGCTACAAGAGACCCAGTACTTC	CASSEDGTGLQETQYF
.	TRBV18	.	TRBJ1-1	TGTGCCAGCTCACCAATTCAGGGACTCATGAACACTGAAGCTTTCTTT	CASSPIQGLMNTEAFF
TRBD1	TRBV5-1	once	TRBJ2-7	TGCGCCAGCAGCTCCGGGACAGGGGCGGTCTCCTACGAGCAGTACTTC	CASSSGTGAVSYEQYF
.	TRBV19	.	TRBJ1-5	TGTGCCAGTAACGACCGGGGTCAGCCCCAGCATTTT	CASNDRGQPQHF
TRBD1	TRBV29-1	.	TRBJ2-1	TGCAGCGTCACAGGGGTGGATCTCTCCTACAATGAGCAGTTCTTC	CSVTGVDLSYNEQFF
TRBD1	TRBV6-6	.	TRBJ2-1	TGTGCCAGCAGTTCTCTTAACAGGGGCTCCTACAATGAGCAGTTCTTC	CASSSLNRGSYNEQFF
TRBD1	TRBV12-3/TRBV12-4	.	TRBJ1-4	TGTGCCAGCAGCCCTACGACAGGGCAAAAACTGTTTTTT	CASSPTTGQKLFF
TRBD1	TRBV5-1	.	TRBJ2-7	TGCGCCAGCAGCTCCGGGACAGCGACGAACGAGCAGTACTTC	CASSSGTATNEQYF
TRBD1	TRBV24-1	few	TRBJ1-2	TGTGCCACCAGTGATATGGACAGGGGCTATGGCTACACCTTC	CATSDMDRGYGYTF
.	TRBV10-1	.	TRBJ1-4	TGCGCCAGCAGTGAGAGTCTTGGCGAAAAACTGTTTTTT	CASSESLGEKLFF
.	TRBV10-2	.	TRBJ1-1	TGCGCCAGCAGCTACCCCCGCGGTGGGGGCGTAACGACTGAAGCTTTCTTT	CASSYPRGGGVTTEAFF
TRBD1	TRBV7-2	.	TRBJ2-1	TGTGCCAGCAGAGGGGGCCAGGCCTCCTACAATGAGCAGTTCTTC	CASRGGQASYNEQFF
.	TRBV19	few	TRBJ2-1	TGTGCCAGTAGTATACAGTTTTCCGTGAACTCCTACAATGAGCAGTTCTTC	CASSIQFSVNSYNEQFF
.	TRBV7-6	once	TRBJ1-1	TGTGCCAGCAGACCTGGCACGGGGGGGATGACTGAAGCTTTCTTT	CASRPGTGGMTEAFF
.	TRBV19	many	TRBJ2-3	TGTGCCAGTAGTATGAGGGCAGGGGTCATAGAAGATACGCAGTATTTT	CASSMRAGVIEDTQYF
.	TRBV12-3/TRBV12-4	.	TRBJ2-3	TGTGCCAGCAATCCAGGAAGAGATACGCAGTATTTT	CASNPGRDTQYF
TRBD1	TRBV11-2	.	TRBJ1-1	TGTGCCAGCAGCTTACAGGGGGCGGTAAGGGCTTTCTTT	CASSLQGAVRAFF
.	TRBV15	.	TRBJ1-5	TGTGCCACCAGCTGGGTAGGGGGTAGCAATCAGCCCCAGCATTTT	CATSWVGGSNQPQHF
.	TRBV4-3	.	TRBJ2-3	TGCGCCAGCAGCCAAGACTGGCGGCCCACAGATACGCAGTATTTT	CASSQDWRPTDTQYF